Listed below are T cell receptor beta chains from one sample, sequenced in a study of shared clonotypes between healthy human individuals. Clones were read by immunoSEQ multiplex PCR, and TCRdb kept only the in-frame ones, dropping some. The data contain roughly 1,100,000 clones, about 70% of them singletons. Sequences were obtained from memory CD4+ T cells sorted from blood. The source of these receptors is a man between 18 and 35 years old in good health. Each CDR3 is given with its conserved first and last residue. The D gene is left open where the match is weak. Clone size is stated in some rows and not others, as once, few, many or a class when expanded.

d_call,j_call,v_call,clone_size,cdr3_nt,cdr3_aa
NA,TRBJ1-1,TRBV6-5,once,TGTGCCAGCAGTTACGCAGGGGCCGGCACTGAAGCTTTCTTT,CASSYAGAGTEAFF
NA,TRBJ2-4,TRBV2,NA,TGTGCCAGCAGCCTAACAGAAAACATTCAGTACTTC,CASSLTENIQYF
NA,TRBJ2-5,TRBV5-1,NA,TGCGCCAGCAGCTTTAATAGCGACGCGCAAGAGACCCAGTACTTC,CASSFNSDAQETQYF
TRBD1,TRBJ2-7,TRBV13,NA,TGTGCCAGCAGCAGAGGACAGGGGATCTACGAGCAGTACTTC,CASSRGQGIYEQYF
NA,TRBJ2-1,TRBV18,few,TGTGCCAGCTCACGCGACAGGTCTTACAATGAGCAGTTCTTC,CASSRDRSYNEQFF
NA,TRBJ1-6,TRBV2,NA,TGTGCCAGCAGTCCCCTGGGAGGGCCCGGCTATAATTCACCCCTCCACTTT,CASSPLGGPGYNSPLHF
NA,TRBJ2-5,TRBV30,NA,TGTGCCTGGAGTGTTGTGGCACCCCAAGAGACCCAGTACTTC,CAWSVVAPQETQYF
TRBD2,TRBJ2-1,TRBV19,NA,TGTGCCAGTAGTGATAGCGGGAGCTCCTACAATGAGCAGTTCTTC,CASSDSGSSYNEQFF
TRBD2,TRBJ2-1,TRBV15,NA,TGTGCCACCAGCAGACCTATTGCGGGAGGGCCAGCGAATGAGCAGTTCTTC,CATSRPIAGGPANEQFF
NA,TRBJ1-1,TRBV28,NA,TGTGCCAGCAGTTTTGTGGACCCCACAAACACTGAAGCTTTCTTT,CASSFVDPTNTEAFF
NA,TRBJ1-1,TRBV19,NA,TGTGCCAGTAGCACTCTGGGGGGGGCCACTGAAGCTTTCTTT,CASSTLGGATEAFF
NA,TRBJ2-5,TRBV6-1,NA,TGTGCCAGCAGTGAACCCGGAAGGGGTCAGGAGACCCAGTACTTC,CASSEPGRGQETQYF
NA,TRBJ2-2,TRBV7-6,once,TGTGCCAGCAGCTTATTGCGGGGGAACACCGGGGAGCTGTTTTTT,CASSLLRGNTGELFF
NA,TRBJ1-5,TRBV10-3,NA,TGTGCCATCAGTGAGTCGAACGTTGGGGCGCGTCAGCCCCAGCATTTT,CAISESNVGARQPQHF
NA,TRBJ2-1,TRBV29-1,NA,TGCAGTAGCCAAAACGGGGTTTGGGGCTCCTACAATGAGCAGTTCTTC,CSSQNGVWGSYNEQFF
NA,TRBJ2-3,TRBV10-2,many,TGCGCCAGCCGGGGCGGACTATTGCGAGATACGCAGTATTTT,CASRGGLLRDTQYF
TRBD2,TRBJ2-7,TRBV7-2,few,TGTGCCAGCAGCGCACTAGCGGGGGCCTACGAGCAGTACTTC,CASSALAGAYEQYF
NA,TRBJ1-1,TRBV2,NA,TGTGCCAGCGGCCGGGAGCTGAACACTGAAGCTTTCTTT,CASGRELNTEAFF
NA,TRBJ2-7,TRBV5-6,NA,TGTGCCAGCAGCCCCGGGGCCCACGAGCAGTACTTC,CASSPGAHEQYF
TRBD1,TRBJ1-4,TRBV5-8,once,TGTGCCAGCAGCTTAGGGGGCCGCTACGAAAAACTGTTTTTT,CASSLGGRYEKLFF
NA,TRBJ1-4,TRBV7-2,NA,TGTGCCAGCAGCTTAGCTAATAAACCCTACGAAAAACTGTTTTTT,CASSLANKPYEKLFF
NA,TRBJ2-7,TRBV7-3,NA,TGTGCCAGCAGCTTAGGGCCGGGGCCCTACGAGCAGTACTTC,CASSLGPGPYEQYF
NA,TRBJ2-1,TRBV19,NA,TGTGCCAGTAGCATCCCGGGACAAGCAAATGAGCAGTTCTTC,CASSIPGQANEQFF
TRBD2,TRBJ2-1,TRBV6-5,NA,TGTGCCAGCAGAGGACTAGCGGGAGTTAAAAATGAGCAGTTCTTC,CASRGLAGVKNEQFF